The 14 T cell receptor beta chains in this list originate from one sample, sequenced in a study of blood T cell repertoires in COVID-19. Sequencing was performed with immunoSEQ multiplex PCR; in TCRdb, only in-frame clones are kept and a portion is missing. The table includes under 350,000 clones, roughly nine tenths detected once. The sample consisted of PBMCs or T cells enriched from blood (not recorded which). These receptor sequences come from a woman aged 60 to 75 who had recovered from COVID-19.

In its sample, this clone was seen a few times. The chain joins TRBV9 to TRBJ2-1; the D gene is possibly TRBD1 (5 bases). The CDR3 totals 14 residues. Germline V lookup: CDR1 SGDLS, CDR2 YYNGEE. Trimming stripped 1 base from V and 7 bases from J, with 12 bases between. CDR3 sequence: CASSVLVRGNEQFF. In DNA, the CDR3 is TGTGCCAGCAGCGTATTAGTAAGGGGAAATGAGCAGTTCTTC.

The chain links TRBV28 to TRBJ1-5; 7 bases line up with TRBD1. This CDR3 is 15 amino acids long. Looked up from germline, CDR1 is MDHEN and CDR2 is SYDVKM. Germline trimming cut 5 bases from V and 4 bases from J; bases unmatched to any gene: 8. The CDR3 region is CASSQNRGGNQPQHF. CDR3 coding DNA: TGTGCCAGCAGTCAAAACAGGGGAGGAAATCAGCCCCAGCATTTT.

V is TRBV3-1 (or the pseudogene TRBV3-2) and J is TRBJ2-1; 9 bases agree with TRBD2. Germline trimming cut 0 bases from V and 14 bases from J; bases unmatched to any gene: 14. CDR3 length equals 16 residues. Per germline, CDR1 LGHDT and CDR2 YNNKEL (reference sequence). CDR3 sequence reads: CASSQDRRLAVAGEFF. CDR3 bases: TGTGCCAGCAGCCAAGATCGCCGACTAGCGGTCGCGGGTGAGTTCTTC.

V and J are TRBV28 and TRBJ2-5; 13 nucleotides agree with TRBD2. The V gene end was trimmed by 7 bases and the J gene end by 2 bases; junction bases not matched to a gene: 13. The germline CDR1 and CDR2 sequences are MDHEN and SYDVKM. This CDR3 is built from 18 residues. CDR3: CASITGTSGVFSQETQYF. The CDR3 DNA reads TGTGCCAGCATTACCGGGACTAGCGGGGTCTTTTCGCAAGAGACCCAGTACTTC.

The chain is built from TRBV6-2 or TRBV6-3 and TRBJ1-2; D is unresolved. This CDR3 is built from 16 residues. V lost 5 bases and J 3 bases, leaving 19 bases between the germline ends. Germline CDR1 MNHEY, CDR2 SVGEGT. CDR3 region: CASSDVGFGEDYGYTF. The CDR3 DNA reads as TGTGCCAGCAGTGACGTAGGATTTGGGGAGGACTATGGCTACACCTTC.

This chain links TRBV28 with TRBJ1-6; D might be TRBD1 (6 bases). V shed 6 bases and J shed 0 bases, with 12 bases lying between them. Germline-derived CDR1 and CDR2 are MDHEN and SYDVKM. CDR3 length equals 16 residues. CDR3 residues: CASRGTTSSYNSPLHF. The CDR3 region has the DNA TGTGCCAGCAGAGGGACAACAAGCTCCTATAATTCACCCCTCCACTTT.

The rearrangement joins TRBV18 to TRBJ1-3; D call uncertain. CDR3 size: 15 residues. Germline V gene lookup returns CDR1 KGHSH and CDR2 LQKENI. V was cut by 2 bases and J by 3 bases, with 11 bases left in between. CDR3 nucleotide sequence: TGTGCCAGCTCACCAGTGGCAGTCCTTGGAAACACCATATATTTT. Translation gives CASSPVAVLGNTIYF.

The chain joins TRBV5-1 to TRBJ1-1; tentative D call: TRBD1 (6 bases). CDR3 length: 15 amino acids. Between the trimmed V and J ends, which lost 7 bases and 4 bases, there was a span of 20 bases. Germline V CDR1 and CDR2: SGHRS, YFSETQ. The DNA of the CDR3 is TGCGCCAGCGGTCAAGCCACAGGGCTGGGCACTGAAGCTTTCTTT. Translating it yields CASGQATGLGTEAFF.

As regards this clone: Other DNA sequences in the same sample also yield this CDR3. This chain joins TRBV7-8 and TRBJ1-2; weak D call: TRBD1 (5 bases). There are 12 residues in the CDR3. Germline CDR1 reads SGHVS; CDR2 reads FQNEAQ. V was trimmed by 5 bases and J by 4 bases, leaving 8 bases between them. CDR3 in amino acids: CASSPTGYGYTF. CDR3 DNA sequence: TGTGCCAGCAGCCCCACAGGCTATGGCTACACCTTC.

In DNA, the CDR3 is TGTGCCAGCAGTTCCCGACAGGGAGGCCTTTATGGCTACACCTTC. Encoded protein: CASSSRQGGLYGYTF. The chain has TRBV27 and TRBJ1-2, with 7 bases aligning to TRBD1. The ends lost 4 bases at V and 5 bases at J; junction bases unmatched: 10. The CDR3 is made up of 15 amino acids. Germline V gene sequence: CDR1 MNHEY, CDR2 SMNVEV (reference sequence).

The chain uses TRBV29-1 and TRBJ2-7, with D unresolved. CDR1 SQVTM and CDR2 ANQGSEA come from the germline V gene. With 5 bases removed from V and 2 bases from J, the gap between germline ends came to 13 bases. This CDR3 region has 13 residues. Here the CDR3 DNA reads TGCAGCGTTTGTTTCAGTCCGACCTACGAGCAGTACTTC. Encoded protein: CSVCFSPTYEQYF.

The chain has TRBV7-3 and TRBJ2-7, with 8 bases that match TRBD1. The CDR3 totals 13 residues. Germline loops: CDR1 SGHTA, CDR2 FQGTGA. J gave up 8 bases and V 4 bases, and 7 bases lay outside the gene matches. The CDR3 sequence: CASSSSSGGKQYF. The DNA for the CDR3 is TGTGCCAGCAGCTCATCATCAGGGGGCAAGCAGTACTTC.

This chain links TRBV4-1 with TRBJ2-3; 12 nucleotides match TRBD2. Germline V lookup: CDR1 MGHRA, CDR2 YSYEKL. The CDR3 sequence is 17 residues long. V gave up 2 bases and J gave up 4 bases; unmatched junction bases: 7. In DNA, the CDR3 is TGCGCCAGCAGCCAACGGACTGGACTAGCGGGATCAGATACGCAGTATTTT. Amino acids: CASSQRTGLAGSDTQYF.

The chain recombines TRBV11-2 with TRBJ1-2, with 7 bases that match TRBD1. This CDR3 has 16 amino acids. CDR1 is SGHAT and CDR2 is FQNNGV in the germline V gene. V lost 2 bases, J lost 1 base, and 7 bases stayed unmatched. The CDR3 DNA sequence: TGTGCCAGCAGCTTAAGCTACAGGGGACTTAACTATGGCTACACCTTC. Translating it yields CASSLSYRGLNYGYTF.